This TCR beta chain derives from a study of blood T cells in healthy people across ages. A J-beta primer mix and a sample-barcoded 5' primer were used in a second PCR of roughly 6 to 12 cycles. Individual samples furnished no less than 3 million CDR3-containing paired-end reads apiece. Each CDR3 protein is one row after TCRdb ran MiXCR on the 5' RACE reads. The table shows fewer than 950,000 distinct CDR3 sequences, with roughly 50% occurring only once. This clonotype came up a few times. The CDR3 covers 13 residues. Germline V lookup: CDR1 SQVTM, CDR2 ANQGSEA. The J segment lost 5 bases and the V segment lost 5 bases, leaving 7 bases of the junction unmatched.

The chain is built from TRBV29-1 and TRBJ2-7; 9 bases line up with TRBD1. Sequenced input: blood. The sequence derives from an elderly man in good health. The CDR3 protein is CSVTGTGNDEQYF. DNA of the CDR3: TGCAGCGTTACCGGGACAGGGAACGACGAGCAGTACTTC.